This T cell receptor beta chain was obtained from a study of cytomegalovirus exposure and HLA in healthy donors. 13 Jbeta primers and 60 Vbeta primers were used for the PCR. Profiled with immunoSEQ multiplex PCR; TCRdb holds only in-frame clones, not every one. The sample has about 76,000 clones, more than 75% seen once. The germline gives CDR1 LNHNV, CDR2 YYDKDF (reference sequence). This CDR3 is 13 amino acids long. The V gene end was trimmed by 5 bases and the J gene end by 9 bases; junction bases not matched to a gene: 5. The sequence derives from a male donor in good health and CMV-seropositive. V usage is TRBV15 and J usage is TRBJ2-1, with 9 bases that match TRBD1. Sequencing used PBMCs. CDR3 in DNA: TGTGCCACCAGCGAACAGGGGGCGGGTGAGCAGTTCTTC. As protein: CATSEQGAGEQFF.